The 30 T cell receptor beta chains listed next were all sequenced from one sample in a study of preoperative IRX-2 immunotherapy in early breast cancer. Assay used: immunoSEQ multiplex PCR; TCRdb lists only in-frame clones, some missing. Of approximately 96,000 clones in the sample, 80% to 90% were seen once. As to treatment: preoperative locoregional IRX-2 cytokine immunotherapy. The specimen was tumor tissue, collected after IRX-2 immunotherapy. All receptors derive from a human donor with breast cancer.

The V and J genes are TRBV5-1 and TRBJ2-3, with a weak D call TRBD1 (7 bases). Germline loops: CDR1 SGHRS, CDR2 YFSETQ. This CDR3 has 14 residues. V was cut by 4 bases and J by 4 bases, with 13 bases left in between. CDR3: CASSQGGGADTQYF. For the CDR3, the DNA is TGCGCCAGCAGCCAGGGGGGTGGGGCAGATACGCAGTATTTT.

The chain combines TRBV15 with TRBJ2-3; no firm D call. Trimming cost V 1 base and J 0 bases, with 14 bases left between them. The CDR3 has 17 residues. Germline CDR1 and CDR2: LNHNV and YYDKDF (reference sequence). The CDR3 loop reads CATSRGGLEASTDTQYF. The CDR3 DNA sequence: TGTGCCACCAGCAGAGGAGGTCTAGAAGCGAGCACAGATACGCAGTATTTT.

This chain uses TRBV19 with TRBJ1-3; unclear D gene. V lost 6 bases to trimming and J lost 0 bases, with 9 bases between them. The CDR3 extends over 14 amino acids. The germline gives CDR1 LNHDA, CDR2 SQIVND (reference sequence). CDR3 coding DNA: TGTGCCAGTAGCCCCGCAGTCTCTGGAAACACCATATATTTT. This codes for CASSPAVSGNTIYF. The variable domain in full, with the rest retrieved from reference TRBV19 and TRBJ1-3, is DGGITQSPKYLFRKEGQNVTLSCEQNLNHDAMYWYRQDPGQGLRLIYYSQIVNDFQKGDIAEGYSVSREKKESFPLTVTSAQKNPTAFYLCASSPAVSGNTIYFGEGSWLTVV.

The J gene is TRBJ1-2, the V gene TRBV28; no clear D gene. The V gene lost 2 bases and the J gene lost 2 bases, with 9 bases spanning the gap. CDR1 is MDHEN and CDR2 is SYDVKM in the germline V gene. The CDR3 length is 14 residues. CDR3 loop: CASSLDKGNYGYTF. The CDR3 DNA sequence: TGTGCCAGCAGTTTAGATAAAGGGAACTATGGCTACACCTTC.

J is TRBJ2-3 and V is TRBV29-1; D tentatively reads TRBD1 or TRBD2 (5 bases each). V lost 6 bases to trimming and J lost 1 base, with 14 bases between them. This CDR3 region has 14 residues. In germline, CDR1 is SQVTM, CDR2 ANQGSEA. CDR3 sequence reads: CSVGVRAGTDTQYF. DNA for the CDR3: TGCAGCGTGGGGGTTCGGGCAGGCACAGATACGCAGTATTTT.

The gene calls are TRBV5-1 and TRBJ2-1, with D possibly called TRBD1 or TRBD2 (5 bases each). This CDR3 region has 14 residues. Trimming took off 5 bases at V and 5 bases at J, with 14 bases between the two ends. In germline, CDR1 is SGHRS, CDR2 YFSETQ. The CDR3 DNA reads TGCGCCAGCAGTGGGACCCTAGGGAACAATGAGCAGTTCTTC. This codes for CASSGTLGNNEQFF.

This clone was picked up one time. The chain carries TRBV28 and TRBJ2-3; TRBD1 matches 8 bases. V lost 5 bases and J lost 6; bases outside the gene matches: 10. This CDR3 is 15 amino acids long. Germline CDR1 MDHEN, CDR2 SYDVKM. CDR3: CASSTGQVHRDTQYF. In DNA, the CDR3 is TGTGCCAGCAGTACGGGACAGGTCCATCGGGATACGCAGTATTTT. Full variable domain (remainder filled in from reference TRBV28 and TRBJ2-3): DVKVTQSSRYLVKRTGEKVFLECVQDMDHENMFWYRQDPGLGLRLIYFSYDVKMKEKGDIPEGYSVSREKKERFSLILESASTNQTSMYLCASSTGQVHRDTQYFGPGTRLTVL.

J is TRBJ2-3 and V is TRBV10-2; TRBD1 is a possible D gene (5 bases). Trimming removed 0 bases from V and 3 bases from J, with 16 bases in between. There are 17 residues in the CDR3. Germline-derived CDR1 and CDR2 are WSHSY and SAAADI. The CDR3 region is CASSESNDSPRTDTQYF. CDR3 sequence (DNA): TGCGCCAGCAGTGAGTCGAATGACAGTCCCCGAACAGATACGCAGTATTTT.

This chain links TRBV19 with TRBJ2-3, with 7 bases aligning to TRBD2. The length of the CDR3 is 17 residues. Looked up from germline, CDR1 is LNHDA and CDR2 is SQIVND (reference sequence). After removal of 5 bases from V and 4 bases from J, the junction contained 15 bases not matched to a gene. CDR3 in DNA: TGTGCCAGTAGTTACTCGGGAGGCGTGACGGGCGCAGATACGCAGTATTTT. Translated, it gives CASSYSGGVTGADTQYF.

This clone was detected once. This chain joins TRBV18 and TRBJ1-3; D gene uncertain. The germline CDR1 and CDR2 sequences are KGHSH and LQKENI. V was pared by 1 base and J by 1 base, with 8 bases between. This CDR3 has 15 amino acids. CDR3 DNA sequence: TGTGCCAGCTCACCACGGGATATTTCTGGAAACACCATATATTTT. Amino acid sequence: CASSPRDISGNTIYF.

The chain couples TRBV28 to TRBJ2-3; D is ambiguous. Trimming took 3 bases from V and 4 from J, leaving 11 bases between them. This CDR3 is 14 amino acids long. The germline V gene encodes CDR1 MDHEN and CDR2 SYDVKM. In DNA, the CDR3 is TGTGCCAGCAGTTTTGAAGGGTTTTCAGATACGCAGTATTTT. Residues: CASSFEGFSDTQYF.

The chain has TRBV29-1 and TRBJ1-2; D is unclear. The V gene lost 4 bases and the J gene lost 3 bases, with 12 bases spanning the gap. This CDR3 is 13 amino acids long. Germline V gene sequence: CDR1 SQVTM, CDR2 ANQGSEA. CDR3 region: CSVVGDGDYGYTF. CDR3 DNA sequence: TGCAGCGTTGTGGGAGACGGAGACTATGGCTACACCTTC.

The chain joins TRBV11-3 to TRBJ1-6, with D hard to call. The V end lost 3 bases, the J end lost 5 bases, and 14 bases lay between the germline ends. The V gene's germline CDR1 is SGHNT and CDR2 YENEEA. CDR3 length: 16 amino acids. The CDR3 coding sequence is TGTGCCAGCAGCTTGAGACCGCCAGGAAATAATTCACCCCTCCACTTT. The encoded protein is CASSLRPPGNNSPLHF.

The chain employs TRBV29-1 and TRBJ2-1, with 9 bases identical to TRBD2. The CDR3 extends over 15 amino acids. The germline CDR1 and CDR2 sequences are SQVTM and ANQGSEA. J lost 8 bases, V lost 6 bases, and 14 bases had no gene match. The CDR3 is CSVDGGGASWDEQFF. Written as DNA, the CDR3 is TGCAGCGTGGATGGCGGGGGGGCCTCGTGGGATGAGCAGTTCTTC.

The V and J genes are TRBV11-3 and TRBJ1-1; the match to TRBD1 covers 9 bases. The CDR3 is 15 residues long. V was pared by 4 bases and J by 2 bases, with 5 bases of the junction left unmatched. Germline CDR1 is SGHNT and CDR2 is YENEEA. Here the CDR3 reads CASSYGTGGNTEAFF. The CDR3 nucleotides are TGTGCCAGCAGCTACGGCACAGGGGGCAACACTGAAGCTTTCTTT.

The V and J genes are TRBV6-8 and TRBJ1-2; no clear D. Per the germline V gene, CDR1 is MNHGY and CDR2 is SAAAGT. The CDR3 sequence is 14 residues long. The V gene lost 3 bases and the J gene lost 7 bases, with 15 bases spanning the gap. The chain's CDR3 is CASSYTGLSRGYTF. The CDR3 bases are TGTGCCAGCAGTTATACGGGGTTGAGCCGTGGCTACACCTTC.

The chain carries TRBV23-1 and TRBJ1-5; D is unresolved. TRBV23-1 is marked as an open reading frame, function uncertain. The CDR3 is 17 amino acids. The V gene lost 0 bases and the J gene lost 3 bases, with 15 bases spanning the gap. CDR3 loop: CASSQSLGRASNQPQHF. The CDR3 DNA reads TGCGCCAGCAGTCAATCCCTCGGGAGAGCCTCCAATCAGCCCCAGCATTTT.

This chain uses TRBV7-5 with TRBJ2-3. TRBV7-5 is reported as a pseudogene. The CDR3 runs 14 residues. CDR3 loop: CASSLGLSTDTQYF. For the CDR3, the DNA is TGTGCCAGCAGCTTAGGCCTCAGCACAGATACGCAGTATTTT.

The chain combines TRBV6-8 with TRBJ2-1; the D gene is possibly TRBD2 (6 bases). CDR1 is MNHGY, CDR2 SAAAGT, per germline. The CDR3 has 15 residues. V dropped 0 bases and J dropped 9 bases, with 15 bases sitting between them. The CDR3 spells CASSYSRRGLGEQFF. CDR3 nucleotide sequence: TGTGCCAGCAGTTACTCGAGGAGGGGACTGGGTGAGCAGTTCTTC.

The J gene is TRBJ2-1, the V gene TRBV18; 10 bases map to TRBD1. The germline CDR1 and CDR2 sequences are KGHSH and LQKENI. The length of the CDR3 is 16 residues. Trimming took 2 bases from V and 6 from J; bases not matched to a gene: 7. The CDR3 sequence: CASSPTRQGASNEQFF. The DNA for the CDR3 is TGTGCCAGCTCACCAACCCGACAGGGGGCGTCCAATGAGCAGTTCTTC. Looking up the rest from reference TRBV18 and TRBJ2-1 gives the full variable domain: NAGVMQNPRHLVRRRGQEARLRCSPMKGHSHVYWYRQLPEEGLKFMVYLQKENIIDESGMPKERFSAEFPKEGPSILRIQQVVRGDSAAYFCASSPTRQGASNEQFFGPGTRLTVL.

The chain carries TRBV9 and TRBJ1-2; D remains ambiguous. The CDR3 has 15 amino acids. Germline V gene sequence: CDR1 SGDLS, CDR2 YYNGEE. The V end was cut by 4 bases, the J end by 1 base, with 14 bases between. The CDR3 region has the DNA TGTGCCAGCAGCCTACCCTCCCCCCATAACTATGGCTACACCTTC. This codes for CASSLPSPHNYGYTF.

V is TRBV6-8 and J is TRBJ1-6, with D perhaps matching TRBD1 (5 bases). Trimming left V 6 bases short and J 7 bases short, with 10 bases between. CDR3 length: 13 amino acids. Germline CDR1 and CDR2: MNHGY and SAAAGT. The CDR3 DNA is TGTGCCAGCAGACGGGACCTAAATTCACCCCTCCACTTT. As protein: CASRRDLNSPLHF.

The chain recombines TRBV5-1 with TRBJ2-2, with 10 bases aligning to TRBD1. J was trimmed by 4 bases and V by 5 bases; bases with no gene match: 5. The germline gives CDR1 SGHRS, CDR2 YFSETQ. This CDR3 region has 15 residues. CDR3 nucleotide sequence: TGCGCCAGCAGTTTTGGGACAGGGGTCACCGGGGAGCTGTTTTTT. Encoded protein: CASSFGTGVTGELFF.

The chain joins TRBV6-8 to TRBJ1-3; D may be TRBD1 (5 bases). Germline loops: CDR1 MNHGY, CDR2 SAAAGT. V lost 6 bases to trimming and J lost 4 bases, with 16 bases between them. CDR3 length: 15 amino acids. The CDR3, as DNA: TGTGCCAGCAGGTTCAGGGCGACTGAAGGAAACACCATATATTTT. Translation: CASRFRATEGNTIYF.

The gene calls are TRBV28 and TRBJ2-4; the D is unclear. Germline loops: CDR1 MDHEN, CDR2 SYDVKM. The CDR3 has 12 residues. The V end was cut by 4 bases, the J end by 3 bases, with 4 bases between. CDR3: CASSSGKNIQYF. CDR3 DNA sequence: TGTGCCAGCAGTTCGGGCAAAAACATTCAGTACTTC.

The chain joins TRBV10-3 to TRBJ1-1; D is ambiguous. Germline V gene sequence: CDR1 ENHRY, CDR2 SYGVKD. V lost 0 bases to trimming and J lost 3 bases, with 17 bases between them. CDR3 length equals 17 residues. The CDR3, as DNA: TGTGCCATCAGTGAGTCGTCCGTTAGTCCCGGGGACACTGAAGCTTTCTTT. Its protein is CAISESSVSPGDTEAFF.

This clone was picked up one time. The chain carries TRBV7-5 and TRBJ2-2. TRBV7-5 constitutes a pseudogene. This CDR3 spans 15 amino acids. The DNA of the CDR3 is TGTGCCAGCAGCTCCTTAGGAAGGGACACCGGGGAGCTGTTTTTT. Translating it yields CASSSLGRDTGELFF.

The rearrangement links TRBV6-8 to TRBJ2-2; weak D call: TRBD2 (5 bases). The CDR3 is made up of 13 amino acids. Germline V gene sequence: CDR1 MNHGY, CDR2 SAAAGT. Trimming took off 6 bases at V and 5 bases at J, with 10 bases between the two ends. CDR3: CASSSTRTGELFF. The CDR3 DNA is TGTGCCAGCAGCTCAACTAGGACCGGGGAGCTGTTTTTT.

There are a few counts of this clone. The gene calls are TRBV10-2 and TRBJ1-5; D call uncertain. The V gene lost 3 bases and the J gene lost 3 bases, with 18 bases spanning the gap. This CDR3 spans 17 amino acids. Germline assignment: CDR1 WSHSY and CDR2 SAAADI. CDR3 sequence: CASSENNVGGNNQPQHF. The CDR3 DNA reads TGCGCCAGCAGTGAAAACAACGTAGGAGGTAACAATCAGCCCCAGCATTTT.

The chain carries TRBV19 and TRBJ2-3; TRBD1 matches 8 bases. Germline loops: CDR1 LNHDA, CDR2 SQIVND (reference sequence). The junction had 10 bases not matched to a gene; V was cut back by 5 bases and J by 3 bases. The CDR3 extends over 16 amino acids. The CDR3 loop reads CASSATDRARTDTQYF. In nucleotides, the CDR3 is TGTGCCAGTAGTGCAACGGACAGGGCTCGGACAGATACGCAGTATTTT.